This TCR beta chain came from a study of T cells expressing NK-cell markers. Study-wide background: In sorted CD3+CD56+NKG2C+, CD3+CD56+NKG2C- and CD3+CD56-NKG2C+ T cells, TCR beta repertoires were obtained. The authors sequenced eight donors, of whom seven were HCMV-seropositive and one was seronegative.

Germline V CDR1 and CDR2: SGHRS, YFSETQ. The CDR3 is made up of 13 amino acids. TCRdb reanalyzed the 5' RACE reads, giving one entry per CDR3 protein sequence and no DNA. The listing contains 250,000 or so distinct CDR3 sequences. A word on this clonotype: Its matching antigen is unknown.

The study's findings and limits: Dominant NKG2C+ clonotype frequencies of roughly 1.0-7.5% of CD8+ T cells were measured in a handful of donors.

The clonotype comes from a woman between 18 and 69 years old in good health. The chain combines TRBV5-1 with TRBJ2-3. Sequenced material: blood T cells: a sorted CD56 or NKG2C T cell subset, CD4+ or CD8+ T cells, or bulk PBMC T cells (not recorded which). The CDR3 here is CASSLGIQDTQYF.